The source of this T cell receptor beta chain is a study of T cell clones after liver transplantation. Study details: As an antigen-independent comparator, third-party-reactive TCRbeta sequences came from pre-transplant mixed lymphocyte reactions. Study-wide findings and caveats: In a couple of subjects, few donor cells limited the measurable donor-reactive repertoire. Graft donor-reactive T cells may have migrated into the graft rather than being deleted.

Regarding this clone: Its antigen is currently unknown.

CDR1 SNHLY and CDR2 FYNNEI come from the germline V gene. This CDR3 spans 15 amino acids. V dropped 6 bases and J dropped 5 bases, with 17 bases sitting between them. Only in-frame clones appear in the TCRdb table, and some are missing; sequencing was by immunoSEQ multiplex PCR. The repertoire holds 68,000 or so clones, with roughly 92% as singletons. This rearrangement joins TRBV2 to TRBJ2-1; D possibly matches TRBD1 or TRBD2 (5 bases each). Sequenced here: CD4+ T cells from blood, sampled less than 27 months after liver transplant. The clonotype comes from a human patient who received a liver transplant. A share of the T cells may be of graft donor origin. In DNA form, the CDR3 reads TGTGCCAGCAGCGTTAGGGGAGCTTCCCACAATGAGCAGTTCTTC. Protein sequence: CASSVRGASHNEQFF.